Listed here are 26 T cell receptor beta chains from one sample, sequenced in a study of blood T cell repertoires in COVID-19. Libraries were prepared by immunoSEQ multiplex PCR; TCRdb keeps only in-frame clonotypes and omits some of them. The sample has about 200,000 clones, about 85% seen once. Source material: PBMCs or T cells enriched from blood (not recorded which). These receptors all come from a man aged 35-49 years who had recovered from COVID-19.

The chain recombines TRBV15 with TRBJ1-1; D call uncertain. This CDR3 is 14 amino acids long. The germline gives CDR1 LNHNV, CDR2 YYDKDF (reference sequence). Trimming left V 0 bases short and J 8 bases short, with 13 bases between. CDR3 residues: CATSRDIKREEAFF. The CDR3 nucleotides are TGTGCCACCAGCAGAGATATTAAAAGGGAGGAAGCTTTCTTT.

This chain uses TRBV2 with TRBJ1-2, with D possibly TRBD1 on 5 matching bases. The CDR3 length is 12 residues. The germline V gene has CDR1 SNHLY and CDR2 FYNNEI. The V and J ends lost 8 bases and 4 bases respectively, with 11 bases between them. The CDR3 reads CASLRGFYGYTF. DNA of the CDR3: TGTGCCAGCCTTAGGGGATTCTATGGCTACACCTTC.

This clone was seen once. This sequence joins TRBV18 and TRBJ1-1; 12 bases line up with TRBD1. This CDR3 has 16 amino acids. The V segment lost 3 bases and the J segment 4 bases; nucleotides outside the gene matches: 6. Germline loops: CDR1 KGHSH, CDR2 LQKENI. The CDR3, as DNA: TGTGCCAGCTCACCCCAGGGACAGGGGGCAGGCACTGAAGCTTTCTTT. Its protein product is CASSPQGQGAGTEAFF.

This clone has just one count. CDR3 sequence reads: CASSLVAGGTDTQYF. The DNA of the CDR3 is TGCGCCAGCAGCTTGGTTGCGGGGGGCACAGATACGCAGTATTTT. The genes are TRBV5-1 and TRBJ2-3; 7 bases fit TRBD2. V shed 0 bases, J shed 1 base, and the junction held 2 bases outside the gene matches. CDR1 SGHRS and CDR2 YFSETQ come from the germline V gene. CDR3 length equals 15 residues.

V usage is TRBV4-1 and J usage is TRBJ2-3; 7 bases match TRBD2. J gave up 2 bases and V 1 base, and 6 bases lay outside the gene matches. In germline, CDR1 is MGHRA, CDR2 YSYEKL. There are 16 residues in the CDR3. The CDR3 sequence is CASSQGSGGFTDTQYF. In DNA, the CDR3 is TGCGCCAGCAGCCAAGGGTCGGGAGGATTCACAGATACGCAGTATTTT.

The V and J genes are TRBV6-2 or TRBV6-3 and TRBJ2-7; D may be TRBD2 (6 bases). Germline V CDR1 and CDR2: MNHEY, SVGEGT. Trimming stripped 3 bases from V and 3 bases from J, with 15 bases between. The CDR3 spans 15 residues. As DNA, the CDR3 is TGTGCCAGCAGTTATACTAGGGCCGGGAGCTACGAGCAGTACTTC. The encoded protein is CASSYTRAGSYEQYF.

A note on this clone: The sample carries other DNA sequences with the same CDR3. The J gene is TRBJ2-5, the V gene TRBV5-1, with a possible D match to TRBD2 (5 bases). V was clipped by 2 bases and J by 0 bases, with 8 bases between them. Germline V gives CDR1 SGHRS, CDR2 YFSETQ. The CDR3 sequence is 14 residues long. CDR3 amino acids: CASSLGRDQETQYF. The CDR3 nucleotides read TGCGCCAGCAGCTTAGGGCGGGACCAAGAGACCCAGTACTTC. The complete variable domain, with remaining parts taken from reference TRBV5-1 and TRBJ2-5, reads KAGVTQTPRYLIKTRGQQVTLSCSPISGHRSVSWYQQTPGQGLQFLFEYFSETQRNKGNFPGRFSGRQFSNSRSEMNVSTLELGDSALYLCASSLGRDQETQYFGPGTRLLVL.

The CDR3 DNA is TGCGCCAGCGCAGGGGGCATCACTGAAGCTTTCTTT. This translates into CASAGGITEAFF. The rearrangement uses TRBV5-1 and TRBJ1-1, with 8 positions matching TRBD1. This CDR3 contains 12 residues. J lost 4 bases, V lost 7 bases, and 3 bases had no gene match. The germline V gene encodes CDR1 SGHRS and CDR2 YFSETQ.

J is TRBJ1-5 and V is TRBV4-3, with no clear D. The CDR3 has 13 residues. V was pared by 0 bases and J by 7 bases, with 7 bases between. Germline values: CDR1 LGHNA, CDR2 YSLEER. CDR3 DNA sequence: TGCGCCAGCAGCCAAGACTGGGCCCAGCCCCAGCATTTT. It is translated as CASSQDWAQPQHF.

The chain uses TRBV4-2 and TRBJ2-5; 7 positions match TRBD2. Germline CDR1 reads LGHNA; CDR2 reads YNFKEQ. The CDR3 runs to 15 residues. The junction had 4 bases not matched to a gene; V was cut back by 0 bases and J by 3 bases. Here the CDR3 reads CASSQELAEEETQYF. In DNA, the CDR3 is TGTGCCAGCAGCCAAGAGCTAGCGGAAGAAGAGACCCAGTACTTC.

The gene calls are TRBV14 and TRBJ2-7; D ambiguous. Germline CDR1 and CDR2: SGHDN and FVKESK. The CDR3 loop spans 14 amino acids. The V gene lost 1 base and the J gene lost 0 bases, with 7 bases spanning the gap. CDR3 loop: CASSQGSYSYEQYF. CDR3 coding DNA: TGTGCCAGCAGCCAAGGCAGTTACTCCTACGAGCAGTACTTC.

The rearrangement links TRBV4-1 to TRBJ2-7; TRBD1 aligns across 8 bases. CDR1 MGHRA and CDR2 YSYEKL come from the germline V gene. CDR3 length: 15 amino acids. The V gene end was trimmed by 2 bases and the J gene end by 2 bases; junction bases not matched to a gene: 5. The DNA of the CDR3 is TGCGCCAGCAGCCAACAACAGGGGGACCCCTACGAGCAGTACTTC. It is translated as CASSQQQGDPYEQYF.

The chain recombines TRBV7-2 with TRBJ1-1, with D possibly being TRBD1 (6 bases). Germline CDR1 SGHTA, CDR2 FQGNSA. This CDR3 region has 15 residues. Deletions cut 5 bases from V and 0 bases from J, with 13 bases between. The CDR3 protein is CASSPRDTMNTEAFF. DNA for the CDR3: TGTGCCAGCAGCCCACGGGACACTATGAACACTGAAGCTTTCTTT. The full variable domain, completed using reference TRBV7-2 and TRBJ1-1, is GAGVSQSPSNKVTEKGKDVELRCDPISGHTALYWYRQSLGQGLEFLIYFQGNSAPDKSGLPSDRFSAERTGGSVSTLTIQRTQQEDSAVYLCASSPRDTMNTEAFFGQGTRLTVV.

The chain couples TRBV19 to TRBJ2-7, with a tentative D call TRBD2 (5 bases). From germline, CDR1 is LNHDA and CDR2 SQIVND (reference sequence). The CDR3 loop spans 15 amino acids. V was trimmed by 4 bases and J by 2 bases, leaving 15 bases between them. CDR3 sequence (DNA): TGTGCCAGTAGTAATTGGCGGGCTAGCACCTACGAGCAGTACTTC. Translated: CASSNWRASTYEQYF.

This chain uses TRBV4-3 with TRBJ1-2; no clear D gene. Per germline, CDR1 LGHNA and CDR2 YSLEER. This CDR3 is built from 14 residues. Trimming left V 0 bases short and J 6 bases short, with 11 bases between. The CDR3 region has the DNA TGCGCCAGCAGCCAAGATAGGGCGGGAGATGGCTACACCTTC. This gives the protein CASSQDRAGDGYTF.

The rearrangement uses TRBV6-6 and TRBJ1-5; maybe TRBD1 (6 bases). The CDR3 has 14 amino acids. The ends were cut back, 5 bases at V and 1 base at J, with 9 bases in the middle. In germline, CDR1 is MNHNY, CDR2 SVGAGI (reference sequence). This chain's CDR3 is CASSTTGSNQPQHF. Written as DNA, the CDR3 is TGTGCCAGCAGTACCACAGGGAGCAATCAGCCCCAGCATTTT.

The chain has TRBV7-9 and TRBJ1-3; D is undetermined. Trimming pared 5 bases from V and 4 bases from J, leaving 15 bases between. Germline CDR1 is SEHNR and CDR2 is FQNEAQ (reference sequence). The length of the CDR3 is 15 residues. CDR3 protein: CASSPTGVSGNTIYF. For the CDR3, the DNA is TGTGCCAGCAGCCCCACCGGGGTCTCCGGAAACACCATATATTTT.

There are a few counts of this clone. This sequence joins TRBV5-5 and TRBJ2-1; 11 nucleotides align to TRBD2. CDR1 is SGHKS and CDR2 is YYEKEE in the germline V gene (reference sequence). Losses at the gene ends were 4 bases for V and 9 bases for J; bases not matched to a gene: 9. The CDR3 has 15 residues. The CDR3 spells CASSLLAGGQGEQFF. As DNA, the CDR3 is TGTGCCAGCAGCCTCTTAGCGGGAGGGCAGGGTGAGCAGTTCTTC.

V and J are TRBV7-3 and TRBJ2-1, with a possible D match to TRBD2 (6 bases). The CDR3 spans 16 residues. Per germline, CDR1 SGHTA and CDR2 FQGTGA. With 2 bases removed from V and 5 bases from J, the gap between germline ends came to 16 bases. CDR3 in amino acids: CASSLGWRGDHNEQFF. The CDR3 DNA is TGTGCCAGCAGCTTAGGGTGGCGGGGAGACCACAATGAGCAGTTCTTC.

The CDR3 region is CASSRGGENTEAFF. The CDR3 DNA sequence: TGTGCCAGCAGTCGGGGAGGTGAGAACACTGAAGCTTTCTTT. The chain combines TRBV6-5 with TRBJ1-1; the D is unclear. CDR3 size: 14 residues. The germline V and J ends were trimmed by 5 bases and 1 base, with 11 bases remaining between them. CDR1 is MNHEY and CDR2 is SVGAGI in the germline V gene.

The chain recombines TRBV5-1 with TRBJ1-2; 7 bases are shared with TRBD1. The ends lost 0 bases at V and 2 bases at J; junction bases unmatched: 1. The germline CDR1 and CDR2 sequences are SGHRS and YFSETQ. The CDR3 covers 14 residues. The CDR3 nucleotides are TGCGCCAGCAGCTTGGGGGACAGAAACTATGGCTACACCTTC. Its protein product is CASSLGDRNYGYTF.

V and J are TRBV27 and TRBJ2-7, with D maybe TRBD2 (6 bases). V gave up 2 bases and J gave up 4 bases, with 18 bases separating them. Germline values: CDR1 MNHEY, CDR2 SMNVEV (reference sequence). The CDR3 spans 16 residues. This CDR3 reads CASSLPDSPEGYEQYF. The CDR3 DNA is TGTGCCAGCAGTTTACCTGACAGCCCGGAGGGGTACGAGCAGTACTTC.

The chain joins TRBV25-1 to TRBJ1-1, with 9 nucleotides matching TRBD1. CDR1 and CDR2 from the germline V gene are MGHDK and SYGVNS. V shed 1 base and J 7 bases; nucleotides not matched to a gene: 7. CDR3 length: 15 residues. Here the CDR3 reads CASSESPQGAGEAFF. CDR3 coding DNA: TGTGCCAGCAGTGAATCCCCACAGGGGGCAGGTGAAGCTTTCTTT.

The chain has TRBV3-1 (or the pseudogene TRBV3-2) and TRBJ2-5, with D possibly matching TRBD2 (6 bases). The CDR3 covers 15 residues. Deletions cut 0 bases from V and 1 base from J, with 9 bases between. In germline, CDR1 is LGHDT, CDR2 YNNKEL (reference sequence). CDR3 in amino acids: CASSQDAGFQETQYF. The CDR3 DNA sequence: TGTGCCAGCAGCCAAGATGCGGGGTTCCAAGAGACCCAGTACTTC.

This clone was seen only a few times. Distinct nucleotide sequences in the sample also encode this CDR3. The V call is TRBV13, the J call TRBJ1-3; D uncertain. The CDR3 has 14 amino acids. Trimming left V 2 bases short and J 1 base short, with 6 bases between. Germline V gene data show CDR1 as PRHDT and CDR2 as FYEKMQ (reference sequence). The CDR3, as DNA: TGTGCCAGCAGCTTAACAGTGTCTGGAAACACCATATATTTT. Its translation is CASSLTVSGNTIYF.

This clone appeared a few times. The genes are TRBV5-4 and TRBJ1-2; the D gene is possibly TRBD1 (6 bases). The germline V and J ends were trimmed by 0 bases and 8 bases, with 14 bases remaining between them. The germline gives CDR1 SGHNT, CDR2 YYREEE (reference sequence). CDR3 size: 14 residues. As DNA, the CDR3 is TGTGCCAGCAGCTTGGGGGGAGCAGGGGACGGCTACACCTTC. Translated, it gives CASSLGGAGDGYTF.